What follows describes a single TCR beta chain. Profiled with immunoSEQ multiplex PCR; TCRdb holds only in-frame clones, not every one. The sample holds a few hundred thousand clones, approximately 85% seen once. This record comes from a study of blood T cell repertoires in COVID-19. The CDR3 runs 15 residues. Germline CDR1 LNHDA, CDR2 SQIVND (reference sequence). Trimming removed 1 base from V and 2 bases from J, with 9 bases in between. Sequenced sample: PBMCs or T cells enriched from blood (not recorded which). The sequence was collected from a man in his thirties or forties who had recovered from COVID-19. This chain connects TRBV19 to TRBJ2-1; D not certain. This CDR3 reads CASSIVVLPYNEQFF. CDR3 coding DNA: TGTGCCAGTAGTATAGTTGTACTCCCCTACAATGAGCAGTTCTTC.